This TCR beta chain originates from a study of beta chain features in type 1 diabetes listed by TCRdb under 2018. A note on the overall study: Mean age, gender distribution, total cell number and subset yield did not differ between patients and healthy donors. Regulatory and stem cell-like memory subsets were isolated from only 8 patients and about eight healthy donors, whereas naive and central memory subsets came from all 30 or so donors. Across all samples, roughly 110,000,000 sorted cells were examined, and cell number per subset correlated strongly with RNA yield. In the study, recently diagnosed type 1 diabetes patients and matched healthy donors were compared on the TCRB repertoires of their sorted circulating CD4+ T cell subsets.

The germline ends are 10 bases apart after V is trimmed by 3 bases and J by 1 base. The germline V gene sets CDR1 to SGHVS and CDR2 to FQNEAQ. Taken from cysteine to phenylalanine, the CDR3 has 14 residues. This entry keeps only the CDR3 DNA: 42 bases, framed from base 1. Results and caveats for the whole study, not just this receptor: Naive, central memory and regulatory TCRB repertoires appeared to be more similar among patients than among healthy donors. Because cDNA was sequenced instead of genomic DNA, highly expressing activated cells could be over-represented, though the groups showed no difference in activation or CD3 levels. Only small numbers of individuals were included in the HLA sub-analyses, which left unresolved whether HLA type had any influence on TCRB rearrangement. Type 1 diabetes patients showed a moderate but significant shortening of TCRB CDR3 length in all four CD4+ subsets. Shorter templates might have been favored by PCR, but patient and control samples were amplified and corrected together, so both groups would have been affected equally by any skew. Fewer insertions and more nucleotide deletions at VDJ recombination sites were observed in patients with type 1 diabetes, implying thymic rearrangement abnormalities.

From each donor, a single peripheral blood sample of approximately 120 mL on average was drawn into heparinised tubes. Using a panel that included CD45RO, CCR7, CD25, CD127, CD95 and CD27, naive, central memory, regulatory and stem cell-like memory CD4+ T cells were sorted on a BD FACSAria II. All sorted populations exceeded 98% purity. Right away, PBMCs were isolated by Lymphoprep density gradient centrifugation and were stained directly, with no culture step. Samples were stained and sorted in pairs, with one healthy donor and one patient per experiment, so that batch effects were minimized. The table lists this clone with a few counts. Its antigen specificity is not known. Base qualities are not provided; no much larger clone lies one nucleotide away. The entire isolated RNA was reverse transcribed using the High Capacity cDNA Reverse Transcription Kit, and thus expressed TCRB transcripts were sequenced. Deep immunoSEQ sequencing was applied to naive, central memory and regulatory T cell samples, giving an average of about 3.7 million total reads per sample. Sorted cells were lysed in RLT buffer, and RNA was extracted using DNase-treated RNeasy Micro or Mini kits according to cell number. Each cell subset was processed on its own to prevent cross-contamination, while patient and healthy donor samples were processed together. TCRB sequences were amplified from cDNA with the immunoSEQ multiplex PCR, producing 87-bp fragments spanning the CDR3 region. Amplicons were sequenced on the Illumina HiSeq platform. The published analysis was carried out like this. PCR bias was computationally corrected using synthetic template baselines, reads within Hamming distance 2 were collapsed, and singletons that could not be merged were discarded. Reads were aligned against IMGT to assign V, D and J genes, CDR3 length and insertions or deletions at six rearrangement sites. Within each subset, clonotype counts were normalized to sorted cell number, after which true diversity and Gini coefficients were computed with the tcR R package. The overlap coefficient, calculated on TCRB nucleotide sequences, was used to measure repertoire sharing. Out-of-frame TCRB sequences from naive cells were analyzed to stand in for the pre-selection repertoire. Held by TCRdb, this immuneACCESS table contains in-frame sequences only and omits some clones. Under half of the omission traces to an unresolved V gene where checked; the cause of the rest is unknown. V and J calls and clone size are as listed in that table; D and trimming were resolved from the DNA. This sample is represented by 310,000 or so clones; approximately 9.9% of them were singletons. The leading ten clones occupy 0.015% to 0.02% of the sample.

This sequence uses TRBV7-8 and TRBJ2-7, and perhaps TRBD2 as D gene, on 6 matching bases. The sequence derives from a woman in her 30s in good health. Sequencing was performed on naive CD4+ T cells from blood. The sample's cell subset or site, from its label and the paper: true naive CD4+ T cells. The DNA reads TGTGCCAGCAGCTTCCGGGACTCATCCTACGAGCAGTACTTC. Its protein is CASSFRDSSYEQYF.